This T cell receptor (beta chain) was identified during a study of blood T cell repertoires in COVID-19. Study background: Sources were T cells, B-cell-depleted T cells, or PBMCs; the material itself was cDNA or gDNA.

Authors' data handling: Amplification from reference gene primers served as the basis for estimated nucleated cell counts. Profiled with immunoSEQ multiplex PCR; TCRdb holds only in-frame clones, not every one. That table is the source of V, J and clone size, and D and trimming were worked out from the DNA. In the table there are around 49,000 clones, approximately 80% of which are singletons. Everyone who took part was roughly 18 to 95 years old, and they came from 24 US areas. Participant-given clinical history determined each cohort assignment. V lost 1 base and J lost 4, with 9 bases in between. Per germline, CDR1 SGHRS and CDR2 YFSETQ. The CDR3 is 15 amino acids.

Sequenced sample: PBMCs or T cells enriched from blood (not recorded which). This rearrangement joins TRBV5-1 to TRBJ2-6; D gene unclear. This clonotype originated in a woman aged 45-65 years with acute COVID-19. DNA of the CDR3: TGCGCCAGCAGCTTGAATCCCGGGGGGGCCAACGTCCTGACTTTC. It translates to CASSLNPGGANVLTF.